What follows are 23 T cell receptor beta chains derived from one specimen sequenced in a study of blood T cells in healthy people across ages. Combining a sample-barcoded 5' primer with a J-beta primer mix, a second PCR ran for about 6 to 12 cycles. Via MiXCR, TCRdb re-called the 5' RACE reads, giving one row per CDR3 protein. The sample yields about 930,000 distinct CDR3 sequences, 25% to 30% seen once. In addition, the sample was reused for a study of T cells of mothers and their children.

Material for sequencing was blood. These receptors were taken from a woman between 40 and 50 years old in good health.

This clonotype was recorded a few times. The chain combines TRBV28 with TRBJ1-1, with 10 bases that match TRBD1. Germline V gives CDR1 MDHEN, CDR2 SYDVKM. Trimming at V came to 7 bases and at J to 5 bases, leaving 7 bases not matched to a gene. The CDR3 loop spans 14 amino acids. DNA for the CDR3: TGTGCCAGCACCAGACAGGGGGCGAGGACTGAAGCTTTCTTT. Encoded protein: CASTRQGARTEAFF.

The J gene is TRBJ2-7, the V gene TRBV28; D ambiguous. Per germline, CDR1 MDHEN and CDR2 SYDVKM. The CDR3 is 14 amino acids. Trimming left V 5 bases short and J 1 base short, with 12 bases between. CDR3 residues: CASSVSGRSYEQYF. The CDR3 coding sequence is TGTGCCAGCAGTGTATCCGGACGGTCCTACGAGCAGTACTTC.

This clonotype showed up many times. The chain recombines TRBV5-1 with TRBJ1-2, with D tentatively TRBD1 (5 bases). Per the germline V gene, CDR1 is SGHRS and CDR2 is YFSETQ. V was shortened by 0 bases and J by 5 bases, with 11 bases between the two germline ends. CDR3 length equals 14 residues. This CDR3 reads CASSLGQIQYGYTF. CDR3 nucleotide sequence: TGCGCCAGCAGCTTGGGACAGATCCAGTATGGCTACACCTTC.

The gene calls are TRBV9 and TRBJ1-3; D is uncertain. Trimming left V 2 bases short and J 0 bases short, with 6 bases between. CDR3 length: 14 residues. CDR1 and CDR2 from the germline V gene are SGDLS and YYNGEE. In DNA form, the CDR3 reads TGTGCCAGCAGCGTCGACTTCTCTGGAAACACCATATATTTT. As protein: CASSVDFSGNTIYF.

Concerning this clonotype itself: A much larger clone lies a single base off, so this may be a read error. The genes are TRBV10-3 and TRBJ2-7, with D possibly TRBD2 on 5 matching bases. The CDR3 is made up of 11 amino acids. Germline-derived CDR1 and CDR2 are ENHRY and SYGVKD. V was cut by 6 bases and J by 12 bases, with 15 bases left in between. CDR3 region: CAIREAETPYF. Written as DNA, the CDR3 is TGTGCCATCAGGGAGGCGGAGACCCCGTACTTC.

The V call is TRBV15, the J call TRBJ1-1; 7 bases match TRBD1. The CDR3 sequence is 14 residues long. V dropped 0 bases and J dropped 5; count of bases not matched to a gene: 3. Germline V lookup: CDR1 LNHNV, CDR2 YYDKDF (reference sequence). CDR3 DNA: TGTGCCACCAGCAGAGACCGGACAGGAACTGAAGCTTTCTTT. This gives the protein CATSRDRTGTEAFF.

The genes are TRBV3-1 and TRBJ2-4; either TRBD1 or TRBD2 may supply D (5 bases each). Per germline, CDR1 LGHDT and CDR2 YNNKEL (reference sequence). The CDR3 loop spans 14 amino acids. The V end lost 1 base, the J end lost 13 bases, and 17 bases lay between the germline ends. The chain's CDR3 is CASSQVPGANEQYF. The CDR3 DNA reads TGTGCCAGCAGCCAAGTACCCGGGGCGAATGAGCAGTACTTC.

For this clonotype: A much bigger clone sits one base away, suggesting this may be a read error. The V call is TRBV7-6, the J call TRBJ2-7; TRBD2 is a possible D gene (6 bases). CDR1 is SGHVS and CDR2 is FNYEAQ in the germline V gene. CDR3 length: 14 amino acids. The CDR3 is CVSSPGETSHEQYF. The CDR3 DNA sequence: TGTGTCAGCAGCCCGGGAGAGACTAGTCATGAGCAGTACTTC.

CDR3 in DNA: TGTGCCAGCAGTGGGTCCGGGGGACAGGACTCTTTAGCCAAAAACATTCAGTACTTC. Its protein product is CASSGSGGQDSLAKNIQYF. The chain has TRBV2 and TRBJ2-4; 8 bases are a match to TRBD1. Per germline, CDR1 SNHLY and CDR2 FYNNEI. The CDR3 has 19 amino acids. V lost 4 bases to trimming and J lost 0 bases; unmatched junction nucleotides: 14.

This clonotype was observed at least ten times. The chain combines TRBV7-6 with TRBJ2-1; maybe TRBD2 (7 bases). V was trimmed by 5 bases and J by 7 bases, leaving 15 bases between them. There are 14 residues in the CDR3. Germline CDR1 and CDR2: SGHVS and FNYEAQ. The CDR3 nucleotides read TGTGCCAGCAGCCTCGGGGGGCGCGGAAATGAGCAGTTCTTC. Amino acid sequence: CASSLGGRGNEQFF.

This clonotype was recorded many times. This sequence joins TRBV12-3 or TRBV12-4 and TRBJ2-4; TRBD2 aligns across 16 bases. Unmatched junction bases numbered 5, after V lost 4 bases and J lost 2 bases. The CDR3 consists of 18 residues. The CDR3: CASSSGLAGGESKNIQYF. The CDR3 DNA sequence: TGTGCCAGCAGTTCGGGACTAGCGGGGGGGGAGTCCAAAAACATTCAGTACTTC.

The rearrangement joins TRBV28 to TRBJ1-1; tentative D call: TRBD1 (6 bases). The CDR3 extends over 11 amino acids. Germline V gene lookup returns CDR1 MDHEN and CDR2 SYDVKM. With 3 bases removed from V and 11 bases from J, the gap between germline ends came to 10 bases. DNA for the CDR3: TGTGCCAGCAGTTTCCAGGGGCGCGCTTTCTTT. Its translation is CASSFQGRAFF.

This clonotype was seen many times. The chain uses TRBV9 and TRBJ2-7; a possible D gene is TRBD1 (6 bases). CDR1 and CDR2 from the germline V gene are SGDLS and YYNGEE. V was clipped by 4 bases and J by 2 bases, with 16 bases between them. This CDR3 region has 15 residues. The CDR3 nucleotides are TGTGCCAGCAGCCTAAACCCGGACAGTCCCTACGAGCAGTACTTC. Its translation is CASSLNPDSPYEQYF.

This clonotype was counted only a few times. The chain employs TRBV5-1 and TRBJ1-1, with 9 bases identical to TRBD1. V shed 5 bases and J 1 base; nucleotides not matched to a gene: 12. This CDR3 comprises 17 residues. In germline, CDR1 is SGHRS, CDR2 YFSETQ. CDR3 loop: CASRPGQGPQGNTEAFF. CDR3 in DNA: TGCGCCAGCAGACCCGGACAGGGGCCCCAGGGGAACACTGAAGCTTTCTTT.

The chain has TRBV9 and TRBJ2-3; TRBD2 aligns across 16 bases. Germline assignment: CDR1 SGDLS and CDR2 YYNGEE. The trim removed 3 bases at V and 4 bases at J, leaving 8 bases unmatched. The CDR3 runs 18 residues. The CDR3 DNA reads TGTGCCAGCAGCGGCGGCGGGACTAGCGGGGGGGCAGCAGATACGCAGTATTTT. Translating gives CASSGGGTSGGAADTQYF.

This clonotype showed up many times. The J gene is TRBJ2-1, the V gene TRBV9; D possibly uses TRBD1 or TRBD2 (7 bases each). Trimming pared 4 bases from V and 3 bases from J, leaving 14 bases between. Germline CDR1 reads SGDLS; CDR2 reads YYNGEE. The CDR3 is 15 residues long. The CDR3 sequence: CASSPQGGNYNEQFF. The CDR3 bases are TGTGCCAGCAGCCCCCAGGGGGGGAACTACAATGAGCAGTTCTTC.

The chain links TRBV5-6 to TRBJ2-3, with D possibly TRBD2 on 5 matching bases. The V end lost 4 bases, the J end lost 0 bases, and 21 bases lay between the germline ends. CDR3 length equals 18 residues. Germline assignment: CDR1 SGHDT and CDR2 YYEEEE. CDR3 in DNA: TGTGCCAGCAGCCCTGGACTGGCCTTATATTCTAGCACAGATACGCAGTATTTT. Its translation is CASSPGLALYSSTDTQYF.

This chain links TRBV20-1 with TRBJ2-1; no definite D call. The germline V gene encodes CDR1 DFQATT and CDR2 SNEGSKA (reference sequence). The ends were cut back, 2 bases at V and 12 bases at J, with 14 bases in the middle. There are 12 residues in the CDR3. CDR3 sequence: CSARKEGPVQFF. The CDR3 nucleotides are TGCAGTGCTAGAAAGGAAGGTCCCGTGCAGTTCTTC.

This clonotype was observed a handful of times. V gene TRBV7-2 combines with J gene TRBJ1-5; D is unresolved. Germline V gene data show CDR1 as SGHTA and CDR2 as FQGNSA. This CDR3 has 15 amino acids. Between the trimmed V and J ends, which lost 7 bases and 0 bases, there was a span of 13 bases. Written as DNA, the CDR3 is TGTGCCAGCACCTCCCAAGGGAATAGCAATCAGCCCCAGCATTTT. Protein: CASTSQGNSNQPQHF.

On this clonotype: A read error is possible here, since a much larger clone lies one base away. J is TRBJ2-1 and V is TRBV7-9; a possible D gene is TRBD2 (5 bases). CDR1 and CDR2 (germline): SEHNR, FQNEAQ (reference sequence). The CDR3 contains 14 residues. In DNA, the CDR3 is TGTGTCAGCAGCTTAGTGAATGGCGAGGGTGAGCAGTTCTTC. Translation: CVSSLVNGEGEQFF.

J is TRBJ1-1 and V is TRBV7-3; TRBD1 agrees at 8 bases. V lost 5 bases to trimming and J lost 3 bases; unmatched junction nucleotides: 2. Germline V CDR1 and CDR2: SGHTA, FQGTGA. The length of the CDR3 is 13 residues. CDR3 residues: CASSETGDTEAFF. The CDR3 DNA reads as TGTGCCAGCAGCGAGACAGGGGACACTGAAGCTTTCTTT.

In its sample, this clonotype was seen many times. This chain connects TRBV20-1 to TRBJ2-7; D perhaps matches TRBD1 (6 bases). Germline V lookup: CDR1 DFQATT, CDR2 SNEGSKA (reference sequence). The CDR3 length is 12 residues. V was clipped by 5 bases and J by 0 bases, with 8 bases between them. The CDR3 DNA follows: TGCAGTGCTCACAGGGACTCCTACGAGCAGTACTTC. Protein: CSAHRDSYEQYF.

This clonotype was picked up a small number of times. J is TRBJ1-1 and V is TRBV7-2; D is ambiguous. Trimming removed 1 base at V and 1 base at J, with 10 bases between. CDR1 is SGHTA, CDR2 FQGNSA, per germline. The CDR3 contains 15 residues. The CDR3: CASSLDPPQNTEAFF. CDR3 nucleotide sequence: TGTGCCAGCAGCTTAGACCCCCCCCAGAACACTGAAGCTTTCTTT.